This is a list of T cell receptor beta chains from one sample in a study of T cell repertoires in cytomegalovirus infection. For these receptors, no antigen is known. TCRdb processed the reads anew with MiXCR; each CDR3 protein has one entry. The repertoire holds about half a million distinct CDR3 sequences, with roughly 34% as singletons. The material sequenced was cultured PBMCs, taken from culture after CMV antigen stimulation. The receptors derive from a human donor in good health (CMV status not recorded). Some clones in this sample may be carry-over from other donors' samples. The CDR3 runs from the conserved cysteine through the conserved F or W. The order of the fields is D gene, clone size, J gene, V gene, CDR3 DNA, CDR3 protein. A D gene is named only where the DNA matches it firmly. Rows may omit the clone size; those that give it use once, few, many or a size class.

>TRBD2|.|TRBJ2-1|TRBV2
TGTGCCAGCAGGCTGACTAGCGGGAGTTCGCTCTTC
CASRLTSGSSLF
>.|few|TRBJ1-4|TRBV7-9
TGTGCCAGCCGAGCACAGGGAAATGAAAAACTGTTTTTT
CASRAQGNEKLFF
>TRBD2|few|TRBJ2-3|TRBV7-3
TGTGCCAGCAGCTTATCTGGCGGGAGGGCAGATACGCAGTATTTT
CASSLSGGRADTQYF
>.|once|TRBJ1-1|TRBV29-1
TGCAGCGTGCCGGGACGGGCGAACACTGAAGCTTTCTTT
CSVPGRANTEAFF
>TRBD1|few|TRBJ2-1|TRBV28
TGTGCCAGCAGTACACCGGGACAGGGCCACAATGAGCAGTTCTTC
CASSTPGQGHNEQFF
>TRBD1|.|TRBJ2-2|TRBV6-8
TGTGCCACCCGAGCCGGGGACAGAAACACCGGGGAGCTGTTTTTT
CATRAGDRNTGELFF
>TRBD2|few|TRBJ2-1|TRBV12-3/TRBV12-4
TGTGCCAGCAGTGACAGACTAGCGGGTAACTCCTACAATGAGCAGTTCTTC
CASSDRLAGNSYNEQFF
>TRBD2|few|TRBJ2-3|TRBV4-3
TGCGCCAGCAGCCCGGCGGGGACTAGCGGGGCCACAGATACGCAGTATTTT
CASSPAGTSGATDTQYF
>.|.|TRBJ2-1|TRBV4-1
TGCGCCAGCAGCCAAGATGGCTCCGACATCTACAATGAGCAGTTCTTC
CASSQDGSDIYNEQFF
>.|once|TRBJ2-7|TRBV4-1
TGCGCCAGCAGCCCCCCCGGGAGAGAGTCCTACGAGCAGTACTTC
CASSPPGRESYEQYF
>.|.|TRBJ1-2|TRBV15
TGTGCCACCAGCAGAGATCGGGGCGGCAACTATGGCTACACCTTC
CATSRDRGGNYGYTF
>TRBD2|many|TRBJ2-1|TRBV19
TGTGCCAGTAGTATTGGACTAGCGGGAAAGGATGAGCAGTTCTTC
CASSIGLAGKDEQFF
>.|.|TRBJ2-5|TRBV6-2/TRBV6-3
TGTGCCAGCAGCGCCCTATTGAGAGAGACCCAGTACTTC
CASSALLRETQYF
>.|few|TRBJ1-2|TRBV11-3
TGTGCCAGCAGTTCGATCCCTAACTATGGCTACACCTTC
CASSSIPNYGYTF
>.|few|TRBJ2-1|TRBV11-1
TGTGCCAGCAGCTACCACAGGGCCAATGAGCAGTTCTTC
CASSYHRANEQFF
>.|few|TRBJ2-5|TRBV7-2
TGTGCCAGCAGCTTAGTTGGGCAGCAAGAGACCCAGTACTTC
CASSLVGQQETQYF
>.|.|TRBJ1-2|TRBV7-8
TGTGCCAGCAGCGGAGCAAGGAGTGGCTACACCTTC
CASSGARSGYTF
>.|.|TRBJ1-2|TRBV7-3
TGTGCCAGCAGCTTAAGGAGGGGTGGTGGCTACACCTTC
CASSLRRGGGYTF
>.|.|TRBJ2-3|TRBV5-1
TGCGCCAGCAGCCGACAGGCAGGGATTAATACGCAGTATTTT
CASSRQAGINTQYF
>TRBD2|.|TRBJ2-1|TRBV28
TGTGCCAGCAGTCAACTAGCGGGAGGCTCCTACAATGAGCAGTTCTTC
CASSQLAGGSYNEQFF
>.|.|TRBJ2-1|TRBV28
TGTGCCAGCATTCCCCTCCAACTAGTGGGGGTCAATGAGCAGTTCTTC
CASIPLQLVGVNEQFF
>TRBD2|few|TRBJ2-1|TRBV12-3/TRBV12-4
TGTGCCAGCAGTCCTTTCCAGGGAGGGACCAATGAGCAGTTCTTC
CASSPFQGGTNEQFF
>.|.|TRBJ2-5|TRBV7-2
TGTGCCAGCAGCTTAACCAGCGGAGGAGGGGAGACCCAGTACTTC
CASSLTSGGGETQYF
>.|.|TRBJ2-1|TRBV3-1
TGTGCCAGCAGCCAAGAAACAAGGAGACTAGTTAAGGATGAGCAGTTCTTC
CASSQETRRLVKDEQFF
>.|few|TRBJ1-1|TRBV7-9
TGTGCCAGCAGCTTAGGGGACCTAAAGCGGAACACTGAAGCTTTCTTT
CASSLGDLKRNTEAFF
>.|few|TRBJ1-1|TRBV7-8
TGTGCCAGCAGCTTAGCTGTATTTGGGCGCATGAACACTGAAGCTTTCTTT
CASSLAVFGRMNTEAFF
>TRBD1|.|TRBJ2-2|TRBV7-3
TGTGCCAGCAGCTTAACCCGAACGGGACAGGACGCCGGGGAGCTGTTTTTT
CASSLTRTGQDAGELFF
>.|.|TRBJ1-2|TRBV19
TGTGCCAGTAACGACAGGCGGGGGAACTATGGCTACACCTTC
CASNDRRGNYGYTF
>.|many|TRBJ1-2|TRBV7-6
TGTGCCAGCAGCTTAGTAGCGGGGGGACTCAACTATGGCTACACCTTC
CASSLVAGGLNYGYTF
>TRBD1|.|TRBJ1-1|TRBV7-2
TGTGCCAGCAGCCCGACAGGGACCGCTGAAGCTTTCTTT
CASSPTGTAEAFF
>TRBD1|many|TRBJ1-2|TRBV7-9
TGTGCCAGCAGCCCCCAGGGACAGGTGGCTAGTGGCTACACCTTC
CASSPQGQVASGYTF
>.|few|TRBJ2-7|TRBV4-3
TGCGCCAGCAGCCAAGATAACCAGGGAACACGAGTGCAGTACTTC
CASSQDNQGTRVQYF
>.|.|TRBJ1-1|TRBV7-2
TGTGCCAGCAGCTTATTTCCGGGGCTGAACACTGAAGCTTTCTTT
CASSLFPGLNTEAFF
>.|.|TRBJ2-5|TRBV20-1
TGCAGTGCTGAAGAAAGGGGCCCGTCCCAAGAGACCCAGTACTTC
CSAEERGPSQETQYF
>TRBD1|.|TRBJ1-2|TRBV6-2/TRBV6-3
TGTGCCAGCACCCGGGACAGGGTGAGCTATGGCTACACCTTC
CASTRDRVSYGYTF
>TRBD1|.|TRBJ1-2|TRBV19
TGTGCCAGTAGACAACAGGGGATATATGGCTACACCTTC
CASRQQGIYGYTF
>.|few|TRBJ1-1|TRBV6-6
TGTGCCAGCTCCCCAGACCACCGACAGATGAACACTGAAGCTTTCTTT
CASSPDHRQMNTEAFF
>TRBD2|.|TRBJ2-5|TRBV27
TGTGCCAGCACCCAAATAGCGGGAGGGCCGGAGACCCAGTACTTC
CASTQIAGGPETQYF
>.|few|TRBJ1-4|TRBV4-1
TGCGCCAGCAGCCAAGATTCTGGGACCCGGTTGGAAAAACTGTTTTTT
CASSQDSGTRLEKLFF
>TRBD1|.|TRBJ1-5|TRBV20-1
TGCAGTGCTAGGAGTGGACAGGGGAGCAATCAGCCCCAGCATTTT
CSARSGQGSNQPQHF
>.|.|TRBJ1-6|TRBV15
TGTGCCACCAGCACAGCCGAATGGGGGTCACCCCTCCACTTT
CATSTAEWGSPLHF
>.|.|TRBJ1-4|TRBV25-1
TGTGCCAGCAGTCACCAGGGTTTAGGGTTCTCGGGAAAACTGTTTTTT
CASSHQGLGFSGKLFF
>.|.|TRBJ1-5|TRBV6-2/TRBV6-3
TGTGCCAGCGACACCTCCTATGAGCCCCAGCATTTT
CASDTSYEPQHF
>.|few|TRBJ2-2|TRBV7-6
TGTGCCAGCAGCCCCAAGTATGATCGGGAGCTGTTTTTT
CASSPKYDRELFF
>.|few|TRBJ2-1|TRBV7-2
TGTGCCAGCAGCTTAGGTGGGCGTCAGGTTGAGCAGTTCTTC
CASSLGGRQVEQFF